The rows below give T cell receptor beta chains drawn from one sample of a study of pediatric ulcerative colitis. The repertoire was sequenced with immunoSEQ multiplex PCR; TCRdb's copy has only in-frame clones and lacks some. This sample yields some 37,000 clones, of which 73% are seen a single time; around 0.7% belongs to the top ten. What was sequenced was gut tissue. The origin of the receptors is a boy aged 5-17 years with moderate ulcerative colitis. Each CDR3 is given with its conserved first and last residue. A D gene is named only where the DNA matches it firmly. Rows may omit the clone size; those that give it use once, few, many or a size class.

j_call | clone_size | d_call | v_call | cdr3_nt | cdr3_aa
TRBJ2-7 | - | - | TRBV27 | TGTGCCAGCCGGGGCCTTTCAACCTACGAGCAGTACTTC | CASRGLSTYEQYF
TRBJ1-3 | once | - | TRBV29-1 | TGCAGCGCCTATCAGGCGGGGTTGGGGGCTGGAAACACCATATATTTT | CSAYQAGLGAGNTIYF
TRBJ1-6 | few | - | TRBV19 | TGTGCCAGTAGTATTGGTCCGGGTTCACCCCTCCACTTT | CASSIGPGSPLHF
TRBJ2-5 | - | - | TRBV7-3 | TGTGCCAGCAGCCGTGGAGGGCCGGGAGAGACCCAGTACTTC | CASSRGGPGETQYF
TRBJ2-6 | - | - | TRBV4-1 | TGCGCCAGCAGCCAAGATGGATCTGGGGCCAACGTCCTGACTTTC | CASSQDGSGANVLTF
TRBJ2-7 | - | - | TRBV15 | TGTGCCACCAGCAGGGGTGGCGAGCAGTACTTC | CATSRGGEQYF
TRBJ2-7 | few | TRBD1 | TRBV19 | TGTGCCAGTAGTCCCCGGGACAGGGTTTCGGGGGTCTACGAGCAGTACTTC | CASSPRDRVSGVYEQYF
TRBJ2-5 | - | - | TRBV19 | TGTGCCAGTAGTCTAGCTAGCCAACCAGAGACCCAGTACTTC | CASSLASQPETQYF
TRBJ2-3 | - | - | TRBV19 | TGTGCCAGTAGTATGACTCCGGGGACCACAGATACGCAGTATTTT | CASSMTPGTTDTQYF
TRBJ2-1 | - | - | TRBV28 | TGTGCCAGCAGTTTCACTTCCGGACATGGCGGGAAGTTCTTC | CASSFTSGHGGKFF
TRBJ2-1 | - | - | TRBV7-8 | TGTGCCAGCAGCTTAAGGTCTACGTTCAATGAGCAGTTCTTC | CASSLRSTFNEQFF
TRBJ1-1 | - | TRBD1 | TRBV7-2 | TGTGCCAGCAGCTATCGACAGGGCAAAGCTTTCTTT | CASSYRQGKAFF
TRBJ2-7 | - | - | TRBV5-6 | TGTGCCAGCAGCTTGGGTAGGGGGGCGCGATACGAGCAGTACTTC | CASSLGRGARYEQYF
TRBJ2-3 | - | - | TRBV11-2 | TGTGCCAGCAGCTTAAGCAGGGATACGCAGTATTTT | CASSLSRDTQYF
TRBJ1-2 | - | - | TRBV11-3 | TGTGCCAGCAGCTCCGAACGCACCTATGGCTACACCTTC | CASSSERTYGYTF
TRBJ2-1 | few | TRBD2 | TRBV6-1 | TGTGCCAGCATGGGACTAGCGGGAATGAATGAGCAGTTCTTC | CASMGLAGMNEQFF
TRBJ2-2 | - | TRBD1 | TRBV14 | TGTGCCAGCAGCCTCCTGCAGGGGGACACCGGGGAGCTGTTTTTT | CASSLLQGDTGELFF
TRBJ2-7 | - | TRBD2 | TRBV10-3 | TGTGCCATCAGTAGCGGGAGAGTCTACGAGCAGTACTTC | CAISSGRVYEQYF
TRBJ1-6 | - | TRBD1 | TRBV30 | TGTGCCTGGAGTGCACTCAGGGGACAGGGTATATCACCCCTCCACTTT | CAWSALRGQGISPLHF
TRBJ2-3 | - | TRBD2 | TRBV18 | TGTGCCAGCTCACCATCTAGCGGGGGTGATACGCAGTATTTT | CASSPSSGGDTQYF
TRBJ2-7 | - | TRBD2 | TRBV29-1 | TGCAGCGTTGAATTCCGCGGGGGACGTTCTTACGAGCAGTACTTC | CSVEFRGGRSYEQYF
TRBJ2-7 | - | TRBD1 | TRBV5-1 | TGCGCCAGCAGCTTGGCAGTCCCAGGGGGTCCGGGCGAGCAGTACTTC | CASSLAVPGGPGEQYF
TRBJ1-1 | - | - | TRBV7-2 | TGTGCCAGCAGCTTAGTACGGGGGATGAACACTGAAGCTTTCTTT | CASSLVRGMNTEAFF
TRBJ2-5 | - | TRBD1 | TRBV18 | TGTGCCAGCTCACCGGGACAGCAAGAGACCCAGTACTTC | CASSPGQQETQYF
TRBJ2-7 | - | - | TRBV27 | TGTGCCAGCAGCTTTCTAAATATCACCCTTTTTCACTCCTACGAGCAGTACTTC | CASSFLNITLFHSYEQYF
TRBJ2-7 | - | - | TRBV5-8 | TGTGCCAGCAGCTTGGCCGGGCGGGGAGACTACGAGCAGTACTTC | CASSLAGRGDYEQYF
TRBJ2-1 | - | - | TRBV6-5 | TGTGCCAGCAGTTACAACCTGGAAGCCTACAATGAGCAGTTCTTC | CASSYNLEAYNEQFF
TRBJ2-7 | - | - | TRBV15 | TGTGCCACCAGCAGAGATAGTGGGGACTACGAGCAGTACTTC | CATSRDSGDYEQYF
TRBJ1-5 | once | - | TRBV5-1 | TGCGCCAGCAGCTTGACCGGGCTGGGCAATCAGCCCCAGCATTTT | CASSLTGLGNQPQHF
TRBJ2-1 | - | - | TRBV21-1 | TGTGCCAGCAGCAAAGTGGGTTCGGATGAGCAGTTCTTC | CASSKVGSDEQFF